The T cell receptor beta chain under discussion was sequenced for a study of T cell changes during pregnancy in multiple sclerosis. Sequencing used immunoSEQ multiplex PCR; TCRdb keeps in-frame clones, though not all of them. The sample carries tens of thousands of clones, roughly 92% recorded once. The V and J ends lost 5 bases and 5 bases, in that order; junction bases with no gene match: 2. Germline CDR1 is SGHTA and CDR2 is FQGTGA. The CDR3 has 13 residues. V is TRBV7-3 and J is TRBJ2-5, with 10 positions matching TRBD1. Source: peripheral blood, taken before pregnancy. The sequence came from a female donor with multiple sclerosis, enrolled in a pregnancy study. CDR3 sequence reads: CASSQDRGETQYF. The CDR3 coding sequence is TGTGCCAGCAGCCAGGACAGGGGGGAGACCCAGTACTTC.